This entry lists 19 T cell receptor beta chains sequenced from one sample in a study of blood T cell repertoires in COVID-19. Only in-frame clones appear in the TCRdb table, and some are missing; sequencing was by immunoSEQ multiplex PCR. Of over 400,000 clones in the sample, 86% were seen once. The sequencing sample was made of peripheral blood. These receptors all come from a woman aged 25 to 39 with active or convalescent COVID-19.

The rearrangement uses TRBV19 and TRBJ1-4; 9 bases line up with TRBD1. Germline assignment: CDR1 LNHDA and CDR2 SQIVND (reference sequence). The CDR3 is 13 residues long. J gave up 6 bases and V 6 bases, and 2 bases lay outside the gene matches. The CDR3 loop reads CASRRQGDEKLFF. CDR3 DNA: TGTGCCAGTAGACGACAGGGGGATGAAAAACTGTTTTTT.

The CDR3 region is CASSLGFQDIQYF. The CDR3 nucleotides are TGTGCCAGCAGCTTAGGGTTTCAGGACATTCAGTACTTC. J is TRBJ2-4 and V is TRBV11-2, with D hard to call. Trimming pared 1 base from V and 8 bases from J, leaving 9 bases between. CDR1 is SGHAT, CDR2 FQNNGV, per germline. The CDR3 contains 13 residues. The full variable domain, with the rest looked up from reference TRBV11-2 and TRBJ2-4, is EAGVAQSPRYKIIEKRQSVAFWCNPISGHATLYWYQQILGQGPKLLIQFQNNGVVDDSQLPKDRFSAERLKGVDSTLKIQPAKLEDSAVYLCASSLGFQDIQYFGAGTRLSVL.

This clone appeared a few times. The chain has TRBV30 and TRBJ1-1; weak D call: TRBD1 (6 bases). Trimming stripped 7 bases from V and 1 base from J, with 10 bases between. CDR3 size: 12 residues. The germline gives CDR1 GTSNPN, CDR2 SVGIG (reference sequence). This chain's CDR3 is CASGTTNTEAFF. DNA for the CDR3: TGTGCCTCAGGGACAACGAACACTGAAGCTTTCTTT.

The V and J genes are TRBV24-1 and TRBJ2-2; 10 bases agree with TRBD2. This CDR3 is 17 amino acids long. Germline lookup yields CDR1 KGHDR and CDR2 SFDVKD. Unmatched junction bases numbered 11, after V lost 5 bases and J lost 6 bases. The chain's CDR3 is CATSGDRASGSAGELFF. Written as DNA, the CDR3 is TGTGCCACCAGTGGGGATCGGGCTAGCGGGAGCGCCGGGGAGCTGTTTTTT.

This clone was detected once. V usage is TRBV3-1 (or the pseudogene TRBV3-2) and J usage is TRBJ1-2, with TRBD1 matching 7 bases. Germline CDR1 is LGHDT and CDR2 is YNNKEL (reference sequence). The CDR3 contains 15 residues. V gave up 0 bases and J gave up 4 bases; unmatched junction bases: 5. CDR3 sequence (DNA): TGTGCCAGCAGCCAAGATCTTACAGGGGTCTATGGCTACACCTTC. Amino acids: CASSQDLTGVYGYTF.

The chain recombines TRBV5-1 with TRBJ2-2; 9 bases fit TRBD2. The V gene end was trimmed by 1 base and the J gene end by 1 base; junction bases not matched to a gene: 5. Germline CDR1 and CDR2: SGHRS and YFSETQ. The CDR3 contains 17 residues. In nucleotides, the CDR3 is TGCGCCAGCAGCTTGTTATTAGCGGGGGAGAACACCGGGGAGCTGTTTTTT. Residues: CASSLLLAGENTGELFF.

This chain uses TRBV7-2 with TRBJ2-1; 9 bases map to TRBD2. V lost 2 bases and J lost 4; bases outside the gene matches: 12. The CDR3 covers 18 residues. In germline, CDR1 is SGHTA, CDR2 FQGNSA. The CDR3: CASSLNGASGITYNEQFF. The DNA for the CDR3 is TGTGCCAGCAGCTTAAATGGCGCTAGCGGGATTACGTACAATGAGCAGTTCTTC.

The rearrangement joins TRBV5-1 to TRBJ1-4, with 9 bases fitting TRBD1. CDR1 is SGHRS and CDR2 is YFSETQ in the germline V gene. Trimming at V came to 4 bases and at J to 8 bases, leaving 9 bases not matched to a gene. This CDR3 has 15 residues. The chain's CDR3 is CASSPETGGKEKLFF. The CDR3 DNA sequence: TGCGCCAGCAGCCCCGAGACAGGGGGAAAGGAAAAACTGTTTTTT.

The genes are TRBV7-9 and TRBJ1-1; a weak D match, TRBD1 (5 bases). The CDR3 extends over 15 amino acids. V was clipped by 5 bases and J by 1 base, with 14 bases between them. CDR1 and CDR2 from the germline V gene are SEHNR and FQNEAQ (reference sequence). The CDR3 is CASSRGNLGNTEAFF. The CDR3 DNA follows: TGTGCCAGCAGCCGGGGGAACCTTGGGAACACTGAAGCTTTCTTT.

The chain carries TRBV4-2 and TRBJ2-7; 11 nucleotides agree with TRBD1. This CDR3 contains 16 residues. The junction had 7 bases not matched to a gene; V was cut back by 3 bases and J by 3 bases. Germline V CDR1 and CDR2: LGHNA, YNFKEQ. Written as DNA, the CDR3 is TGTGCCAGCAGCCAGCAGGGTGGGACAGGGGGCTACGAGCAGTACTTC. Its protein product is CASSQQGGTGGYEQYF.

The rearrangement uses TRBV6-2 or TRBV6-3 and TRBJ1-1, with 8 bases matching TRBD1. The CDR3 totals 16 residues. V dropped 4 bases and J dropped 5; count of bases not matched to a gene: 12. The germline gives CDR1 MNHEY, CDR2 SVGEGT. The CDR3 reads CASSWHQGAFVTEAFF. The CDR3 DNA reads TGTGCCAGCAGTTGGCACCAGGGGGCCTTTGTAACTGAAGCTTTCTTT.

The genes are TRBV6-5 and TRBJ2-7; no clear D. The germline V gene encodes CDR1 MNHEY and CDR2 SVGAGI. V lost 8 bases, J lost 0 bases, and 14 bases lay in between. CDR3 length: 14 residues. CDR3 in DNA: TGTGCCAGCTTGGAGACGGCGAGCTCCTACGAGCAGTACTTC. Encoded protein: CASLETASSYEQYF.

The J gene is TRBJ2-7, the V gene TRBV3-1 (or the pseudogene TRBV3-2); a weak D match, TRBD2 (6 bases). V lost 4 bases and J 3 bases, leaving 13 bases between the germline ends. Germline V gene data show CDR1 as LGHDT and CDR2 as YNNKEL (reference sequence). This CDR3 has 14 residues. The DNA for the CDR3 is TGTGCCAGCAGCCGGCTAGCGAGGGACTACGAGCAGTACTTC. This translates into CASSRLARDYEQYF.

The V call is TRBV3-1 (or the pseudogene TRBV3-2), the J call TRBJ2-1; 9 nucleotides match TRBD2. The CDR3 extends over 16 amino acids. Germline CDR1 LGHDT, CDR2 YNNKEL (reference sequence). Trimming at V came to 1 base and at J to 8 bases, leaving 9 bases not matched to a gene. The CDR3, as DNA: TGTGCCAGCAGCCAAGTTGGTCTAGCGGGATTCGATGAGCAGTTCTTC. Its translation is CASSQVGLAGFDEQFF.

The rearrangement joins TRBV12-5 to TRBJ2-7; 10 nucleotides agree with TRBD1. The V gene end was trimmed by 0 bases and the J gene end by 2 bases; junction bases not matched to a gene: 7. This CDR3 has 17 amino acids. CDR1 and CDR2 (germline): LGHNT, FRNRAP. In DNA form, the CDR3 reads TGTGCTAGTGGTTTGGTACTTAGACAGGGGGCCCCCTACGAGCAGTACTTC. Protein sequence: CASGLVLRQGAPYEQYF.

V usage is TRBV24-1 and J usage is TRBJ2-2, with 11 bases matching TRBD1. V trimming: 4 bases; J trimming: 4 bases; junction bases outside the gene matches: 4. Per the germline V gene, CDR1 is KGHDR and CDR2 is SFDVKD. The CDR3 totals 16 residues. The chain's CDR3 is CATSDPGTGGTGELFF. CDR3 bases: TGTGCCACCAGTGACCCTGGGACAGGGGGCACCGGGGAGCTGTTTTTT.

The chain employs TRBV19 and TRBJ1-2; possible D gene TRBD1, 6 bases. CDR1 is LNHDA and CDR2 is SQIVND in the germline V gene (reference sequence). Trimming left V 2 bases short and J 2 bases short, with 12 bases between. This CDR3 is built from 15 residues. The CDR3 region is CASSIRTALNYGYTF. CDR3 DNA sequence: TGTGCCAGTAGTATACGGACAGCCCTCAACTATGGCTACACCTTC.

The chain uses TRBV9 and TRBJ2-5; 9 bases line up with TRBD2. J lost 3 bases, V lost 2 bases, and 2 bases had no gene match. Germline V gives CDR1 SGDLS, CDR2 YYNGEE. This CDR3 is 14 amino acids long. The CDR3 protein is CASSVTSGKETQYF. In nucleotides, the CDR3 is TGTGCCAGCAGCGTGACTAGCGGAAAAGAGACCCAGTACTTC.

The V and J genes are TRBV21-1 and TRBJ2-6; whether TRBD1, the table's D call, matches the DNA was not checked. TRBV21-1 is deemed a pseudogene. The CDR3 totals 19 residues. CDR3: CASSGRDRGPYSGANVLTF. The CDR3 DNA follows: TGTGCCAGCAGCGGCCGGGACAGGGGCCCATACTCTGGGGCCAACGTCCTGACTTTC.